Following are 32 T cell receptor beta chains from one sample sequenced in a study of T-cell reconstitution after alpha-beta-depleted transplantation in children (dated by TCRdb to about 2016). The library was built by means of PCR. Sequencing instrument: Illumina HiSeq 2500. To normalize quantification of the TCRbeta repertoire, the TCR libraries were built with molecular barcoding that relied on unique molecular identifiers. Starting from the raw public reads, TCRdb applied fastp trimming at Q25, assembled clones with MiXCR and retained in-frame beta chains. Rows matching on CDR3 protein sequence are summarized as one entry with the most common DNA and genes. In this sample the table shows roughly 240,000 distinct CDR3 sequences, roughly 7.7% of which occur a single time. The ten largest clonotypes hold 6% to 7% of the sample. According to the study, the label for this sample's treatment or condition signals: allogeneic hematopoietic cell transplantation with graft depleted of TCRalphabeta T cells and CD19 B cells.

Sequenced here: PBMCs, mostly from graft donor cells, sampled 180 days after TCRalphabeta/CD19-depleted stem cell transplant. Every receptor here comes from a male patient younger than 18 who had a stem cell transplant for acute lymphoblastic leukemia, so the T cells may come from the graft donor.

This clonotype was picked up many times. V is TRBV2 and J is TRBJ1-2; D is unclear. V shed 8 bases and J shed 7 bases, with 8 bases lying between them. The CDR3 is 10 residues long. Germline-derived CDR1 and CDR2 are SNHLY and FYNNEI. CDR3 nucleotides: TGTGCCAGCCGCAGCAGTGGCTACACCTTC. This translates into CASRSSGYTF.

This clonotype was counted ten times or more. The rearrangement links TRBV29-1 to TRBJ2-1; TRBD1 matches 9 bases. The V gene's germline CDR1 is SQVTM and CDR2 ANQGSEA. The CDR3 is 15 amino acids. The trim removed 4 bases at V and 4 bases at J, leaving 8 bases unmatched. The CDR3 coding sequence is TGCAGCGTTGCCCCCCGGGACAGGGTTTACAATGAGCAGTTCTTC. Protein: CSVAPRDRVYNEQFF.

This clonotype was counted many times. This chain links TRBV20-1 with TRBJ1-1; D not resolved. Deletions cut 6 bases from V and 0 bases from J, with 11 bases between. The CDR3 is 13 residues long. Germline V lookup: CDR1 DFQATT, CDR2 SNEGSKA (reference sequence). CDR3 region: CSANYGMNTEAFF. The CDR3 bases are TGCAGTGCAAACTACGGGATGAACACTGAAGCTTTCTTT.

The chain couples TRBV24-1 to TRBJ2-2, with TRBD1 as a possible D gene (6 bases). The CDR3 is made up of 16 amino acids. V was pared by 0 bases and J by 6 bases, with 13 bases between. CDR1 KGHDR and CDR2 SFDVKD come from the germline V gene. The CDR3 DNA sequence: TGTGCCACCAGTGATTTGTCAGGCCCAGGGGCCGGGGAGCTGTTTTTT. The encoded protein is CATSDLSGPGAGELFF.

This clonotype was recorded at least ten times. The genes are TRBV9 and TRBJ2-7; 7 nucleotides agree with TRBD1. Germline loops: CDR1 SGDLS, CDR2 YYNGEE. The CDR3 length is 15 residues. V trimming: 3 bases; J trimming: 2 bases; junction bases outside the gene matches: 8. CDR3 amino acids: CASSETDRDPYEQYF. The DNA of the CDR3 is TGTGCCAGCAGCGAGACCGACAGGGACCCCTACGAGCAGTACTTC.

V is TRBV20-1 and J is TRBJ2-3, with 9 bases aligning to TRBD2. V lost 4 bases, J lost 6 bases, and 2 bases stayed unmatched. This CDR3 is 12 amino acids long. Germline loops: CDR1 DFQATT, CDR2 SNEGSKA (reference sequence). CDR3 in amino acids: CSAKREVDTQYF. The CDR3 region has the DNA TGCAGTGCTAAGCGGGAGGTTGATACGCAGTATTTT.

This clonotype was observed at least ten times. The chain uses TRBV27 and TRBJ1-2, with D unclear. The germline CDR1 and CDR2 sequences are MNHEY and SMNVEV (reference sequence). With 8 bases removed from V and 0 bases from J, the gap between germline ends came to 7 bases. The CDR3 sequence is 12 residues long. CDR3 sequence (DNA): TGTGCCAGCGGACGGACTAACTATGGCTACACCTTC. Amino acids: CASGRTNYGYTF.

This clonotype was counted many times. V and J are TRBV15 and TRBJ2-2, with 7 bases matching TRBD1. J lost 0 bases, V lost 1 base, and 5 bases had no gene match. This CDR3 spans 17 amino acids. Germline V gene sequence: CDR1 LNHNV, CDR2 YYDKDF (reference sequence). The CDR3 loop reads CATSRAPGQSNTGELFF. DNA of the CDR3: TGTGCCACCAGCAGAGCCCCGGGACAGTCGAACACCGGGGAGCTGTTTTTT.

In its sample, this clonotype was seen many times. The chain uses TRBV12-3 or TRBV12-4 and TRBJ1-2, with 8 nucleotides matching TRBD1. Trimming cost V 6 bases and J 4 bases; bases outside gene matches: 1. The CDR3 runs to 12 residues. The CDR3 bases are TGTGCCAGCAGGACAGGGGCCTATGGCTACACCTTC. The encoded protein is CASRTGAYGYTF.

At least ten counts were recorded for this clonotype. The rearrangement links TRBV7-2 to TRBJ2-1; D is uncertain. Trimming removed 5 bases from V and 8 bases from J, with 16 bases in between. The CDR3 contains 14 residues. Germline V gives CDR1 SGHTA, CDR2 FQGNSA. For the CDR3, the DNA is TGTGCCAGCAGCATCCTGACCATTAGGTATGAGCAGTTCTTC. Translation: CASSILTIRYEQFF. Drawing the rest from reference TRBV7-2 and TRBJ2-1, the complete variable domain is GAGVSQSPSNKVTEKGKDVELRCDPISGHTALYWYRQSLGQGLEFLIYFQGNSAPDKSGLPSDRFSAERTGGSVSTLTIQRTQQEDSAVYLCASSILTIRYEQFFGPGTRLTVL.

The V call is TRBV5-6, the J call TRBJ2-1; TRBD2 might be the D (8 bases). V lost 3 bases and J 8 bases, leaving 27 bases between the germline ends. The CDR3 loop spans 18 amino acids. Per germline, CDR1 SGHDT and CDR2 YYEEEE. DNA for the CDR3: TGTGCCAGCAGCTCCCGACTACGACCGGGGGGGCAGGGGGATGAGCAGTTCTTC. Protein sequence: CASSSRLRPGGQGDEQFF.

The table lists this clonotype with many counts. The chain employs TRBV5-1 and TRBJ1-5; D is undetermined. CDR1 is SGHRS, CDR2 YFSETQ, per germline. The V end was cut by 4 bases, the J end by 4 bases, with 9 bases between. The CDR3 sequence is 13 residues long. The DNA for the CDR3 is TGCGCCAGCAGCAAGACGGGGAATCAGCCCCAGCATTTT. Protein sequence: CASSKTGNQPQHF.

This clonotype occurred many times. The chain carries TRBV20-1 and TRBJ2-1, with 7 positions matching TRBD2. The germline gives CDR1 DFQATT, CDR2 SNEGSKA (reference sequence). Unmatched junction bases numbered 10, after V lost 4 bases and J lost 7 bases. This CDR3 spans 14 amino acids. As DNA, the CDR3 is TGCAGTGCTATCGAGGGCGGGAGAGGAAATGAGCAGTTCTTC. It yields the protein CSAIEGGRGNEQFF.

This clonotype was counted many times. The chain combines TRBV27 with TRBJ2-7; possibly TRBD1 or TRBD2 for D (5 bases each). V was clipped by 1 base and J by 3 bases, with 16 bases between them. There are 16 residues in the CDR3. The germline V gene has CDR1 MNHEY and CDR2 SMNVEV (reference sequence). The CDR3 coding sequence is TGTGCCAGCAGTTTATTGGGACCCCGTAATATCTACGAGCAGTACTTC. Amino acids: CASSLLGPRNIYEQYF.

This clonotype came up many times. V is TRBV11-2 and J is TRBJ2-5; 11 bases align to TRBD1. Germline lookup yields CDR1 SGHAT and CDR2 FQNNGV. The CDR3 covers 14 residues. Unmatched junction bases numbered 8, after V lost 10 bases and J lost 4 bases. The CDR3 is CATERDRGSETQYF. DNA of the CDR3: TGTGCCACGGAGCGGGACAGGGGGTCAGAGACCCAGTACTTC.

This clonotype was observed at least ten times. The genes are TRBV20-1 and TRBJ2-7, with D maybe TRBD2 (5 bases). CDR3 size: 15 residues. The germline V gene encodes CDR1 DFQATT and CDR2 SNEGSKA (reference sequence). Trimming cost V 1 base and J 2 bases, with 15 bases left between them. The CDR3 reads CSARVPGSSPYEQYF. The CDR3 DNA sequence: TGCAGTGCTAGAGTCCCGGGATCATCTCCCTACGAGCAGTACTTC.

This clonotype appeared many times. The chain has TRBV3-1 and TRBJ2-7; D may be TRBD2 (6 bases). Germline CDR1 LGHDT, CDR2 YNNKEL (reference sequence). The germline V and J ends were trimmed by 2 bases and 6 bases, with 8 bases remaining between them. The CDR3 runs 12 residues. In DNA form, the CDR3 reads TGTGCCAGCAGCCAAACTAGCTCCGAGCAGTACTTC. It yields the protein CASSQTSSEQYF.

This clonotype was observed many times. The gene calls are TRBV12-3 or TRBV12-4 and TRBJ2-5, with D perhaps matching TRBD1 (5 bases). This CDR3 contains 11 residues. V lost 7 bases to trimming and J lost 7 bases, with 10 bases between them. Here the CDR3 reads CASTVQGTQYF. CDR3 DNA sequence: TGTGCCAGCACCGTCCAGGGGACCCAGTACTTC.

This chain uses TRBV20-1 with TRBJ2-7; 9 nucleotides align to TRBD1. V trimming: 3 bases; J trimming: 2 bases; junction bases outside the gene matches: 5. The CDR3 has 14 residues. From germline, CDR1 is DFQATT and CDR2 SNEGSKA (reference sequence). The CDR3 coding sequence is TGCAGTGCTAGCCTAGGACAGGGGCCCTACGAGCAGTACTTC. Translated, it gives CSASLGQGPYEQYF.

The chain's CDR3 is CASSLTHWSRAYEQYF. CDR3 DNA sequence: TGTGCCAGCAGCTTAACCCACTGGTCCCGAGCCTACGAGCAGTACTTC. The rearrangement links TRBV7-2 to TRBJ2-7; D remains ambiguous. Trimming took off 2 bases at V and 2 bases at J, with 16 bases between the two ends. Germline-derived CDR1 and CDR2 are SGHTA and FQGNSA. The CDR3 consists of 16 residues.

This clonotype has at least ten counts. The V gene is TRBV29-1, the J gene TRBJ1-1; D possibly corresponds to TRBD1 (6 bases). V was clipped by 6 bases and J by 3 bases, with 17 bases between them. The CDR3 is 14 amino acids. In germline, CDR1 is SQVTM, CDR2 ANQGSEA. The CDR3 here is CSVVIQGPYTEAFF. In DNA form, the CDR3 reads TGCAGCGTGGTGATACAGGGCCCTTACACTGAAGCTTTCTTT.

This clonotype was observed many times. The chain has TRBV28 and TRBJ2-4; 7 positions agree with TRBD2. V trimming: 10 bases; J trimming: 6 bases; junction bases outside the gene matches: 6. Per germline, CDR1 MDHEN and CDR2 SYDVKM. The CDR3 totals 12 residues. CDR3 protein: CATSTGGNIQYF. CDR3 sequence (DNA): TGTGCCACCTCAACGGGGGGAAACATTCAGTACTTC.

This clonotype was found many times. The gene calls are TRBV14 and TRBJ2-5; TRBD2 agrees at 12 bases. The CDR3 is made up of 15 amino acids. The V and J ends lost 4 bases and 6 bases, in that order; junction bases with no gene match: 6. The germline CDR1 and CDR2 sequences are SGHDN and FVKESK. The CDR3 DNA sequence: TGTGCCAGCAGCCGAGGACTAGCGGGAACGAAGACCCAGTACTTC. It encodes CASSRGLAGTKTQYF.

This clonotype was counted a few times. The CDR3 DNA reads TGTGCCAGCAGCTCCGGGACTAGCGGGAGATATAGCATTCAGTACTTC. Its translation: CASSSGTSGRYSIQYF. V is TRBV27 and J is TRBJ2-4; 14 bases map to TRBD2. The ends lost 6 bases at V and 9 bases at J; junction bases unmatched: 10. The CDR3 extends over 16 amino acids. CDR1 and CDR2 (germline): MNHEY, SMNVEV (reference sequence).

The V and J genes are TRBV5-2 and TRBJ1-2; the table gives TRBD1 as D, unverified against the DNA. TRBV5-2 is annotated as a pseudogene. The length of the CDR3 is 15 residues. The CDR3 loop is CAMGPSLDRARSYTF. DNA for the CDR3: TGTGCCATGGGCCCCAGTCTCGACAGGGCGAGGAGCTACACCTTC.

The V and J genes are TRBV20-1 and TRBJ2-2; the D gene is possibly TRBD1 (7 bases). The V end lost 0 bases, the J end lost 4 bases, and 15 bases lay between the germline ends. The CDR3 sequence is 16 residues long. Germline assignment: CDR1 DFQATT and CDR2 SNEGSKA (reference sequence). Here the CDR3 DNA reads TGCAGTGCTAGAGACGTCAGGGGGGCCCCCACCGGGGAGCTGTTTTTT. Translated: CSARDVRGAPTGELFF.

This clonotype was picked up many times. CDR3 DNA: TGTGCCACCAGCATGACAGGGGGCACTGAAGCTTTCTTT. It is translated as CATSMTGGTEAFF. The V call is TRBV15, the J call TRBJ1-1, with 9 bases aligning to TRBD1. J was trimmed by 4 bases and V by 4 bases; bases with no gene match: 1. The CDR3 is 13 residues long. CDR1 and CDR2 from the germline V gene are LNHNV and YYDKDF (reference sequence).

Many counts were recorded for this clonotype. This sequence joins TRBV10-3 and TRBJ2-1, with TRBD2 matching 11 bases. The CDR3 has 15 residues. Trimming removed 4 bases from V and 7 bases from J; junction bases left unmatched: 6. Germline V lookup: CDR1 ENHRY, CDR2 SYGVKD. This CDR3 is CAISAMTSGKNEQFF. The DNA of the CDR3 is TGTGCCATCAGTGCGATGACTAGCGGGAAGAATGAGCAGTTCTTC.

This clonotype was seen ten or more times. The rearrangement links TRBV5-1 to TRBJ2-2; the D call may be TRBD1 or TRBD2 (5 bases each). Trimming pared 0 bases from V and 6 bases from J, leaving 12 bases between. Germline V gene data show CDR1 as SGHRS and CDR2 as YFSETQ. The CDR3 runs to 15 residues. CDR3 sequence (DNA): TGCGCCAGCAGCTTGGAATCAGGGACGGCCGGGGAGCTGTTTTTT. Amino acid sequence: CASSLESGTAGELFF.

This clonotype occurred many times. The V and J genes are TRBV12-3 or TRBV12-4 and TRBJ2-7; D is uncertain. The ends were cut back, 8 bases at V and 0 bases at J, with 17 bases in the middle. CDR3 size: 15 residues. CDR3 amino acids: CASVLIGGASYEQYF. CDR3 nucleotides: TGTGCCAGCGTCTTGATTGGCGGAGCCTCCTACGAGCAGTACTTC.

Ten or more counts support this clonotype. This sequence joins TRBV24-1 and TRBJ2-4; D might be TRBD2 (6 bases). V was cut by 3 bases and J by 0 bases, with 11 bases left in between. Per germline, CDR1 KGHDR and CDR2 SFDVKD. This CDR3 is built from 16 residues. Here the CDR3 reads CATSDPGGAAKNIQYF. The CDR3 DNA is TGTGCCACCAGTGATCCCGGGGGAGCAGCCAAAAACATTCAGTACTTC.

The sample holds many counts of this clonotype. The chain carries TRBV9 and TRBJ2-1, with a tentative D call TRBD1 (5 bases). The V end was cut by 3 bases, the J end by 5 bases, with 15 bases between. The CDR3 sequence is 15 residues long. Germline CDR1 SGDLS, CDR2 YYNGEE. The CDR3 loop reads CASSARDSYHNEQFF. In DNA, the CDR3 is TGTGCCAGCAGCGCTCGAGACAGCTACCACAATGAGCAGTTCTTC.